This T cell receptor beta chain was retrieved from a study of OX40 agonist ivuxolimab in advanced cancers. Clones were read by immunoSEQ multiplex PCR, and TCRdb kept only the in-frame ones, dropping some. Of about 42,000 clones detected, roughly 90% appear once; the ten largest clones hold 9.5% to 13%. The sequence was collected from an adult with an advanced solid tumor such as melanoma, head and neck, liver or kidney cancer. Sample: CD4+ or CD8+ T cells sorted from blood, taken in a trial of the OX40 agonist ivuxolimab.

The CDR3 DNA reads as TGTGCCAGCAGTGCGAAAACGTCCTACAATGAGCAGTTCTTC. Its protein is CASSAKTSYNEQFF. J is TRBJ2-1 and V is TRBV27; D gene unclear. The V gene lost 5 bases and the J gene lost 1 base, with 9 bases spanning the gap. Germline V gene data show CDR1 as MNHEY and CDR2 as SMNVEV (reference sequence). The CDR3 is made up of 14 amino acids.